The 21 T cell receptor beta chains presented below share a single source sample, sequenced in a study of blood T cell repertoires in COVID-19. Here immunoSEQ multiplex PCR was the method, and the copy in TCRdb shows in-frame clones only, minus some. The sample carries around 23,000 clones, roughly 74% recorded once. The sample comprised peripheral blood. These receptors came from a man in his fifties or sixties with COVID-19, enrolled during active disease.

J is TRBJ1-6 and V is TRBV6-5, with TRBD1 as a possible D gene (5 bases). CDR3 length: 13 residues. CDR1 and CDR2 from the germline V gene are MNHEY and SVGAGI. Trimming shortened V by 6 bases and J by 9 bases, and 12 bases separated the two germline ends. This CDR3 is CASSQGASSPLHF. CDR3 in DNA: TGTGCCAGCAGCCAGGGTGCTTCTTCACCCCTCCACTTT.

The chain employs TRBV5-1 and TRBJ2-3, with D possibly being TRBD1 (6 bases). V was cut by 2 bases and J by 0 bases, with 13 bases left in between. The CDR3 runs to 16 residues. Germline CDR1 reads SGHRS; CDR2 reads YFSETQ. The CDR3 here is CASSFRGGLSTDTQYF. As DNA, the CDR3 is TGCGCCAGCAGCTTTAGAGGGGGATTGAGCACAGATACGCAGTATTTT.

This chain connects TRBV6-1 to TRBJ1-5, with D unresolved. This CDR3 comprises 13 residues. The germline CDR1 and CDR2 sequences are MNHNS and SASEGT. Trimming cost V 1 base and J 6 bases, with 7 bases left between them. The CDR3 spells CASSEVFRQPQHF. The CDR3 DNA sequence: TGTGCCAGCAGTGAAGTTTTTCGTCAGCCCCAGCATTTT.

The V and J genes are TRBV6-5 and TRBJ1-2; TRBD1 is a possible D gene (6 bases). In germline, CDR1 is MNHEY, CDR2 SVGAGI. The CDR3 has 14 amino acids. CDR3 DNA: TGTGCGTGGGGGGGGCAAAATAAACTCTATGGCTACACCTTC. This gives the protein CAWGGQNKLYGYTF.

This chain uses TRBV24-1 with TRBJ2-7, with D possibly matching TRBD2 (7 bases). V shed 3 bases and J shed 1 base, with 24 bases lying between them. CDR3 size: 19 residues. CDR1 KGHDR and CDR2 SFDVKD come from the germline V gene. The CDR3 here is CATSDTWRYREGESYEQYF. In DNA form, the CDR3 reads TGTGCCACCAGTGATACGTGGAGGTACAGGGAGGGTGAATCCTACGAGCAGTACTTC.

This clone was seen more than once but under ten times. The chain employs TRBV28 and TRBJ1-1, with 7 bases fitting TRBD1. Per the germline V gene, CDR1 is MDHEN and CDR2 is SYDVKM. V was clipped by 4 bases and J by 0 bases; unmatched bases: 2. The CDR3 length is 14 residues. The CDR3 DNA reads as TGTGCCAGCAGTTGGGGGACAGTGAACACTGAAGCTTTCTTT. It is translated as CASSWGTVNTEAFF.

The gene calls are TRBV14 and TRBJ2-2, with 11 bases that match TRBD1. This CDR3 is 15 amino acids long. In germline, CDR1 is SGHDN, CDR2 FVKESK. J lost 5 bases, V lost 4 bases, and 3 bases had no gene match. The CDR3: CASSPWDRGTGELFF. The CDR3 region has the DNA TGTGCCAGCAGCCCATGGGACAGGGGGACCGGGGAGCTGTTTTTT.

The table lists this clone with a few counts. CDR3 protein: CASGLGVHEQFF. The CDR3 DNA reads TGCGCCAGCGGGCTGGGAGTGCATGAGCAGTTCTTC. This chain uses TRBV10-2 with TRBJ2-1, with D possibly being TRBD2 (5 bases). Germline-derived CDR1 and CDR2 are WSHSY and SAAADI. Trimming shortened V by 8 bases and J by 8 bases, and 13 bases separated the two germline ends. CDR3 length equals 12 residues.

The V call is TRBV29-1, the J call TRBJ2-2; 8 positions agree with TRBD1. The length of the CDR3 is 14 residues. Per germline, CDR1 SQVTM and CDR2 ANQGSEA. The trim removed 5 bases at V and 5 bases at J, leaving 7 bases unmatched. CDR3 coding DNA: TGCAGCGTTCCGGACAGGGAGCCGACCGGGGAGCTGTTTTTT. Translated: CSVPDREPTGELFF.

The chain employs TRBV7-9 and TRBJ2-5; 10 bases match TRBD1. The germline V gene encodes CDR1 SEHNR and CDR2 FQNEAQ (reference sequence). V gave up 2 bases and J gave up 3 bases; unmatched junction bases: 3. The CDR3 runs to 15 residues. CDR3 in DNA: TGTGCCAGCAGCTTATGGGGACAGGGGAAAGAGACCCAGTACTTC. It translates to CASSLWGQGKETQYF.

The CDR3 sequence: CASGLAGAGANVLTF. CDR3 sequence (DNA): TGTGCCAGCGGACTAGCGGGAGCTGGGGCCAACGTCCTGACTTTC. The chain links TRBV28 to TRBJ2-6; 13 nucleotides agree with TRBD2. The CDR3 runs to 15 residues. Trimming at V came to 8 bases and at J to 2 bases, leaving 0 bases not matched to a gene. The germline gives CDR1 MDHEN, CDR2 SYDVKM. The full variable domain, rest sourced from reference TRBV28 and TRBJ2-6, is DVKVTQSSRYLVKRTGEKVFLECVQDMDHENMFWYRQDPGLGLRLIYFSYDVKMKEKGDIPEGYSVSREKKERFSLILESASTNQTSMYLCASGLAGAGANVLTFGAGSRLTVL.

The chain combines TRBV5-1 with TRBJ2-2; 12 nucleotides match TRBD1. The CDR3 runs to 19 residues. The V and J ends lost 4 bases and 7 bases, in that order; junction bases with no gene match: 17. Germline CDR1 SGHRS, CDR2 YFSETQ. CDR3 sequence: CASSRRDRGLAGDDGELFF. The CDR3 DNA reads TGCGCCAGCAGCCGCCGGGACAGGGGGCTAGCGGGAGACGACGGGGAGCTGTTTTTT.

CDR3 in DNA: TGCGCCAGCAGCCAAGGCCCTAGCGGATACAATGAGCAGTTCTTC. Amino acid sequence: CASSQGPSGYNEQFF. V and J are TRBV4-1 and TRBJ2-1; 7 nucleotides agree with TRBD2. V gave up 1 base and J gave up 4 bases; unmatched junction bases: 4. Looked up from germline, CDR1 is MGHRA and CDR2 is YSYEKL. The CDR3 length is 15 residues.

This clone was found a few times. V and J are TRBV11-3 and TRBJ1-1, with unresolved D. The germline V and J ends were trimmed by 5 bases and 8 bases, with 18 bases remaining between them. Germline V CDR1 and CDR2: SGHNT, YENEEA. The CDR3 runs 14 residues. The CDR3 DNA follows: TGTGCCAGCAGCCCGGCGAGGGCAGGCGAAGAAGCTTTCTTT. Its protein product is CASSPARAGEEAFF.

The chain carries TRBV30 and TRBJ2-3; 7 bases are shared with TRBD2. From germline, CDR1 is GTSNPN and CDR2 SVGIG (reference sequence). This CDR3 has 14 amino acids. Trimming at V came to 4 bases and at J to 4 bases, leaving 8 bases not matched to a gene. The chain's CDR3 is CAWKAGEGADTQYF. CDR3 coding DNA: TGTGCCTGGAAGGCGGGAGAGGGTGCAGATACGCAGTATTTT.

The J gene is TRBJ2-3, the V gene TRBV5-4; 8 bases are shared with TRBD1. The CDR3 runs 15 residues. Germline V CDR1 and CDR2: SGHNT, YYREEE (reference sequence). V was clipped by 1 base and J by 3 bases; unmatched bases: 4. The CDR3 nucleotides read TGTGCCAGCAGCTTGTACAGGGGGGCGACAGATACGCAGTATTTT. This encodes CASSLYRGATDTQYF.

The rearrangement joins TRBV5-5 to TRBJ2-1; 7 bases line up with TRBD2. The CDR3 spans 16 residues. V was pared by 4 bases and J by 2 bases, with 9 bases of the junction left unmatched. Germline V gives CDR1 SGHKS, CDR2 YYEKEE (reference sequence). The CDR3: CASSVTSTIPYNEQFF. The CDR3 DNA reads TGTGCCAGCAGCGTGACTAGCACGATACCCTACAATGAGCAGTTCTTC.

This chain connects TRBV4-2 to TRBJ1-5; D uncertain. V shed 2 bases and J shed 2 bases, with 10 bases lying between them. Germline-derived CDR1 and CDR2 are LGHNA and YNFKEQ. This CDR3 comprises 15 residues. The CDR3 bases are TGTGCCAGCAGCCAAATTCAAGAGGGCAATCAGCCCCAGCATTTT. Translating gives CASSQIQEGNQPQHF.

The table lists this clone with a few counts. The V and J genes are TRBV11-2 and TRBJ1-2, with D tentatively TRBD1 (6 bases). The CDR3 loop spans 13 amino acids. Looked up from germline, CDR1 is SGHAT and CDR2 is FQNNGV. The ends were cut back, 6 bases at V and 7 bases at J, with 15 bases in the middle. The CDR3 sequence: CASSQGQGIGYTF. The CDR3 coding sequence is TGTGCCAGCAGTCAGGGGCAGGGTATTGGCTACACCTTC. Using reference TRBV11-2 and TRBJ1-2 for the parts outside the CDR3, the full variable domain is EAGVAQSPRYKIIEKRQSVAFWCNPISGHATLYWYQQILGQGPKLLIQFQNNGVVDDSQLPKDRFSAERLKGVDSTLKIQPAKLEDSAVYLCASSQGQGIGYTFGSGTRLTVV.

The rearrangement links TRBV21-1 to TRBJ1-3. TRBV21-1 is annotated as a pseudogene. This CDR3 spans 12 amino acids. CDR3 in amino acids: CALSTSGNTIYF. CDR3 sequence (DNA): TGTGCCCTAAGCACCTCTGGAAACACCATATATTTT.

In this sample, this clone turned up a few times. The CDR3, as DNA: TGTGCCACCAGTGATTTGCAACGGGGATACAATGAGCAGTTCTTC. It codes for CATSDLQRGYNEQFF. V is TRBV24-1 and J is TRBJ2-1; tentative D call: TRBD2 (5 bases). Germline V gene data show CDR1 as KGHDR and CDR2 as SFDVKD. The ends were cut back, 0 bases at V and 4 bases at J, with 9 bases in the middle. The CDR3 spans 15 residues.